Listed here are 10 T cell receptor beta chains from one sample, sequenced in a study of metastatic and nonmetastatic thyroid tumors. Using MiXCR, TCRdb reanalyzed the PCR reads. The data contain roughly 33,000 clones, 15% to 20% of them seen just once; the ten biggest clones take up about an eighth. Treatment of any kind had been given to no patient before thyroid surgery. Sample: blood. These TCRs come from a male donor with papillary thyroid cancer or a benign thyroid nodule (not recorded which). Some clones in this sample may be carry-over from other donors' samples.

The chain employs TRBV19 and TRBJ1-2; TRBD1 matches 7 bases. CDR3 length: 14 residues. Unmatched junction bases numbered 7, after V lost 8 bases and J lost 1 base. The V gene's germline CDR1 is LNHDA and CDR2 SQIVND (reference sequence). The CDR3 reads CASSRDSRNYGYTF. The CDR3 nucleotides are TGTGCCAGTTCCAGGGACAGTCGTAACTATGGCTACACCTTC.

This clone counts as medium-sized (0.01 to 0.1%). This sample includes further DNA sequences coding for the same CDR3. The chain is built from TRBV27 and TRBJ2-2; 10 bases are shared with TRBD1. CDR1 is MNHEY, CDR2 SMNVEV, per germline (reference sequence). The CDR3 loop spans 17 amino acids. V dropped 2 bases and J dropped 7; count of bases not matched to a gene: 10. CDR3 sequence: CASSLISTGGGSGELFF. CDR3 nucleotide sequence: TGTGCCAGCAGTTTAATTTCGACAGGGGGCGGAAGCGGGGAGCTGTTTTTT.

This clone was seen at least ten times. The chain combines TRBV5-1 with TRBJ1-1; D is uncertain. This CDR3 region has 13 residues. Trimming stripped 0 bases from V and 8 bases from J, with 11 bases between. In germline, CDR1 is SGHRS, CDR2 YFSETQ. CDR3 coding DNA: TGCGCCAGCAGCTTGGAGGCAGTTCCCGAAGCTTTCTTT. Protein: CASSLEAVPEAFF.

V is TRBV6-1 and J is TRBJ2-3; D is undetermined. Between the trimmed V and J ends, which lost 6 bases and 0 bases, there was a span of 16 bases. The CDR3 length is 16 residues. Germline V CDR1 and CDR2: MNHNS, SASEGT. In DNA, the CDR3 is TGTGCCAGCAGCCTTCTCTGCGTGCAAAGCACAGATACGCAGTATTTT. It is translated as CASSLLCVQSTDTQYF.

The chain recombines TRBV7-2 with TRBJ2-3; D gene ambiguous. CDR1 SGHTA and CDR2 FQGNSA come from the germline V gene. The CDR3 loop spans 14 amino acids. V lost 4 bases, J lost 2 bases, and 10 bases lay in between. DNA for the CDR3: TGTGCCAGCAGCTCCCGAGAACTCACAGATACGCAGTATTTT. Translation gives CASSSRELTDTQYF.

In this sample, this clone turned up many times. The J gene is TRBJ1-3, the V gene TRBV19; a weak D match, TRBD1 (6 bases). With 2 bases removed from V and 5 bases from J, the gap between germline ends came to 22 bases. The germline V gene has CDR1 LNHDA and CDR2 SQIVND (reference sequence). The CDR3 totals 18 residues. The CDR3 here is CASSIRGAVQARRNTIYF. The CDR3 DNA follows: TGTGCCAGTAGTATACGGGGGGCCGTGCAGGCTCGAAGAAACACCATATATTTT.

This clone appeared many times. The gene calls are TRBV20-1 and TRBJ2-2; no firm D call. Germline lookup yields CDR1 DFQATT and CDR2 SNEGSKA (reference sequence). The germline V and J ends were trimmed by 3 bases and 0 bases, with 5 bases remaining between them. The CDR3 consists of 13 residues. The CDR3 is CSASTSNTGELFF. In nucleotides, the CDR3 is TGCAGTGCTAGTACTTCGAACACCGGGGAGCTGTTTTTT.

V is TRBV5-1 and J is TRBJ2-6; D uncertain. The V end was cut by 4 bases, the J end by 1 base, with 9 bases between. This CDR3 comprises 15 residues. Germline CDR1 and CDR2: SGHRS and YFSETQ. Here the CDR3 DNA reads TGCGCCAGCAGCCGCTATCCATCTGGGGCCAACGTCCTGACTTTC. Amino acids: CASSRYPSGANVLTF.

This clone was counted at least ten times. The chain carries TRBV9 and TRBJ2-2; D is unclear. Trimming removed 0 bases at V and 8 bases at J, with 5 bases between. The CDR3 is 12 residues long. CDR1 is SGDLS and CDR2 is YYNGEE in the germline V gene. The CDR3 loop is CASSVVAGELFF. The CDR3 coding sequence is TGTGCCAGCAGCGTAGTAGCTGGGGAGCTGTTTTTT.

This clone has at least ten counts. This chain connects TRBV7-9 to TRBJ1-2; D gene uncertain. Germline V gene data show CDR1 as SEHNR and CDR2 as FQNEAQ (reference sequence). V lost 5 bases to trimming and J lost 4 bases, with 17 bases between them. The CDR3 has 15 residues. As DNA, the CDR3 is TGTGCCAGCAGCCTCACCAGCGAAAGTGGCTATGGCTACACCTTC. Its protein product is CASSLTSESGYGYTF.